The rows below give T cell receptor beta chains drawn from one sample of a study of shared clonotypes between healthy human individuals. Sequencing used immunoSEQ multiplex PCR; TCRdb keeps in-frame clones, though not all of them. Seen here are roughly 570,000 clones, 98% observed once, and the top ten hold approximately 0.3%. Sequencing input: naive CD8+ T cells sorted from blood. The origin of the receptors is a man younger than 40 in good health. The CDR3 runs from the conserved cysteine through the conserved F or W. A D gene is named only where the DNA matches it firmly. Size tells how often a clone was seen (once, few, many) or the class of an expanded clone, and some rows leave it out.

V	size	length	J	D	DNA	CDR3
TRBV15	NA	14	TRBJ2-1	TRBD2	TGTGCCACCAGCAGGGGGGGGGATTACAATGAGCAGTTCTTC	CATSRGGDYNEQFF
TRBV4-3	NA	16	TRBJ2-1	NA	TGCGCCAGCAGCCACAAACAGGGACCCTCCTACAATGAGCAGTTCTTC	CASSHKQGPSYNEQFF
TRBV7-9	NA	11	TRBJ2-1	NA	TGTGCCAGCAGGCTTCAGAATGAGCAGTTCTTC	CASRLQNEQFF
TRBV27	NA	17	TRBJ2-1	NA	TGTGCCAGCAGTTTATCGCCGGGGACAAGGGTAGGGAATGAGCAGTTCTTC	CASSLSPGTRVGNEQFF
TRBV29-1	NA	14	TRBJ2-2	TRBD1	TGCAGCGTACCGACAGGGATCCGCACCGGGGAGCTGTTTTTT	CSVPTGIRTGELFF
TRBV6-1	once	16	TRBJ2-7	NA	TGTGCCAGCAGTGAAGCGAGGGGAGACCACCAATACGAGCAGTACTTC	CASSEARGDHQYEQYF
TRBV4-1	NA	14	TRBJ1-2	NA	TGCGCCAGCAGCCAACGGTTAGGACTCTATGGCTACACCTTC	CASSQRLGLYGYTF
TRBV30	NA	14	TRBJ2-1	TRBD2	TGTGCCTGGAACTCCTTTGCGGGGGACAATGAGCAGTTCTTC	CAWNSFAGDNEQFF
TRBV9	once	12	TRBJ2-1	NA	TGTGCCAGCAGCGGGCTAGCCTATGAGCAGTTCTTC	CASSGLAYEQFF
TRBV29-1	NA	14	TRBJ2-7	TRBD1	TGCAGCGTTGCCCCGACAGGGACATCCTACGAGCAGTACTTC	CSVAPTGTSYEQYF
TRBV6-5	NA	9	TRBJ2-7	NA	TGTGCCAGCAGTTACGAGCAGTACTTC	CASSYEQYF
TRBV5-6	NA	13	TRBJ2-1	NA	TGTGCCAGCAGCTTGGCCCGGGGGAATGAGCAGTTCTTC	CASSLARGNEQFF
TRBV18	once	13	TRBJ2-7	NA	TGTGCCAGCTCCCTCGGGCCCCGGGACGAGCAGTACTTC	CASSLGPRDEQYF
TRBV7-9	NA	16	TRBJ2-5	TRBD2	TGTGCCAGCAGCACAAGCGGGAGGGGTCTCCAAGAGACCCAGTACTTC	CASSTSGRGLQETQYF
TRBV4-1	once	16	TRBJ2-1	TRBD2	TGCGCCAGCAGCGGGGTAGCGGGAAGTAGATACAATGAGCAGTTCTTC	CASSGVAGSRYNEQFF
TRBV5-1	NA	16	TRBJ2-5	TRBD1	TGCGCCAGCAGCTCTGCCGGGACAGGGGGCGCCGAGACCCAGTACTTC	CASSSAGTGGAETQYF
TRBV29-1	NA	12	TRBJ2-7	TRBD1	TGCAGCGTCCGGGACAGTGGCTACGAGCAGTACTTC	CSVRDSGYEQYF
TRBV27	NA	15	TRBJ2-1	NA	TGTGCCAGCAGTCTGGGGGCCCTACTCGACAATGAGCAGTTCTTC	CASSLGALLDNEQFF
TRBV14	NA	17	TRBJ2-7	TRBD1	TGTGCCAGCAGCCTAATAACCCCGGGACAGGGGATCTACGAGCAGTACTTC	CASSLITPGQGIYEQYF
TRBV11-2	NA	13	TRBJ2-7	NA	TGTGCCAGCAGCTTAGCGGATACCTACGAGCAGTACTTC	CASSLADTYEQYF
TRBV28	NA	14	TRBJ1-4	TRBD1	TGTGCCAGCAGTTCCTCGACAGGGTACGAAAAACTGTTTTTT	CASSSSTGYEKLFF
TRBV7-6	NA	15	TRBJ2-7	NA	TGTGCCAGCAGCCATACCGCGGGATTCTCCTACGAGCAGTACTTC	CASSHTAGFSYEQYF